Following are 9 T cell receptor beta chains from one sample sequenced in a study of cytomegalovirus exposure and HLA in healthy donors. With 60 Vbeta and 13 Jbeta primers, the PCR was carried out. Sequenced by immunoSEQ multiplex PCR; TCRdb stores in-frame clones only, minus some. Found here are around 150,000 clones, 70% to 90% of them singletons; the top ten hold about 2%. The sequenced sample was PBMCs. The receptors derive from a man aged 18 to 29 in good health and CMV-seropositive.

This clone was picked up a small number of times. The CDR3 bases are TGCGCCAGCAGCCACGCCGACAGGGATGGCACTGAAGCTTTCTTT. It encodes CASSHADRDGTEAFF. J is TRBJ1-1 and V is TRBV4-3; 7 bases are shared with TRBD1. The CDR3 has 15 amino acids. Trimming at V came to 3 bases and at J to 4 bases, leaving 8 bases not matched to a gene. Germline CDR1 and CDR2: LGHNA and YSLEER.

CDR3 protein: CASSIEGRDAGELFF. CDR3 coding DNA: TGCGCCAGCAGCATCGAAGGGAGGGATGCCGGGGAGCTGTTTTTT. V gene TRBV5-1 combines with J gene TRBJ2-2; 7 bases are shared with TRBD2. The trim removed 4 bases at V and 6 bases at J, leaving 9 bases unmatched. The CDR3 runs to 15 residues. Germline V lookup: CDR1 SGHRS, CDR2 YFSETQ.

CDR3: CASSRGTSGGAEETQYF. In DNA form, the CDR3 reads TGCGCCAGCAGCCGAGGGACTAGCGGGGGGGCTGAGGAGACCCAGTACTTC. The chain combines TRBV5-1 with TRBJ2-5; 16 nucleotides agree with TRBD2. With 4 bases clipped from V and 5 bases from J, the junction kept 8 bases outside the gene matches. CDR3 size: 17 residues. Germline CDR1 reads SGHRS; CDR2 reads YFSETQ.

The chain employs TRBV11-2 and TRBJ1-1, with 7 bases fitting TRBD1. Germline CDR1 SGHAT, CDR2 FQNNGV. This CDR3 region has 15 residues. Losses at the gene ends were 1 base for V and 1 base for J; bases not matched to a gene: 3. The CDR3 nucleotides are TGTGCCAGCAGCTTAGTAGGGGGCGGGAACACTGAAGCTTTCTTT. Translation: CASSLVGGGNTEAFF.

The sample holds one count of this clone. The chain carries TRBV7-8 and TRBJ2-7; 8 bases agree with TRBD1. CDR3 length equals 15 residues. Germline values: CDR1 SGHVS, CDR2 FQNEAQ. The J segment lost 4 bases and the V segment lost 5 bases, leaving 10 bases of the junction unmatched. The chain's CDR3 is CASSQGTGFEYEQYF. As DNA, the CDR3 is TGTGCCAGCAGCCAGGGGACAGGTTTTGAGTACGAGCAGTACTTC.

This clone was detected a few times. The rearrangement uses TRBV9 and TRBJ1-2; D is unresolved. CDR3 length equals 13 residues. Deletions cut 0 bases from V and 2 bases from J, with 5 bases between. The germline V gene encodes CDR1 SGDLS and CDR2 YYNGEE. CDR3 bases: TGTGCCAGCAGCGTAGTACAGAACTATGGCTACACCTTC. This codes for CASSVVQNYGYTF.

This rearrangement joins TRBV7-9 to TRBJ1-4; D ambiguous. The CDR3 contains 14 residues. Trimming pared 5 bases from V and 0 bases from J, leaving 7 bases between. Germline CDR1 and CDR2: SEHNR and FQNEAQ (reference sequence). For the CDR3, the DNA is TGTGCCAGCAGCACAACGACAACTAATGAAAAACTGTTTTTT. Translated: CASSTTTTNEKLFF.

The chain employs TRBV4-1 and TRBJ2-7; 7 positions agree with TRBD1. V lost 4 bases, J lost 0 bases, and 6 bases stayed unmatched. Germline V CDR1 and CDR2: MGHRA, YSYEKL. This CDR3 comprises 15 residues. CDR3 residues: CASSLDRLSSYEQYF. In nucleotides, the CDR3 is TGCGCCAGCAGCCTGGACAGGCTTTCCTCCTACGAGCAGTACTTC.

V and J are TRBV5-4 and TRBJ1-6; a weak D match, TRBD1 (5 bases). Germline lookup yields CDR1 SGHNT and CDR2 YYREEE (reference sequence). The CDR3 covers 14 residues. Between the trimmed V and J ends, which lost 4 bases and 7 bases, there was a span of 12 bases. Written as DNA, the CDR3 is TGTGCCAGCAGCCGGGACTTAATGAATTCACCCCTCCACTTT. It is translated as CASSRDLMNSPLHF.